The TCR beta chain under discussion was sequenced for a study of blood T cell repertoires in COVID-19. Study in general: Italy, Spain and the United States were the sources of the convalescent and acute COVID-19 samples. Nucleic acid was either cDNA or gDNA, and it came from T cells, B-cell-depleted T cells, or PBMCs.

J was trimmed by 5 bases and V by 6 bases; bases with no gene match: 6. The CDR3 runs 14 residues. CDR1 and CDR2 from the germline V gene are SNHLY and FYNNEI. Original analysis: Estimates of nucleated cell counts were drawn from the amplification of reference gene primers. Using immunoSEQ multiplex PCR, the repertoire was profiled, and TCRdb retains in-frame clones only, with some absent. Clone size and V and J calls were adopted from that table, with D and trimming inferred from the DNA. The profile covers about 410,000 clones, with 86% appearing a single time and roughly 1.4% taken by the ten largest.

V is TRBV2 and J is TRBJ1-4, with 7 bases that match TRBD1. The sequence was collected from a woman aged 30 to 39 with active or convalescent COVID-19. The sample comprised peripheral blood. The CDR3 nucleotides read TGTGCCAGCAGGAGGGACAGTCTCAATGAAAAACTGTTTTTT. Amino acids: CASRRDSLNEKLFF.